This section outlines one TCR beta chain sequence together with its context. The length of the CDR3 is 15 residues. Germline V gene lookup returns CDR1 DFQATT and CDR2 SNEGSKA (reference sequence). V was shortened by 2 bases and J by 1 base, with 11 bases between the two germline ends. This specimen belongs to a study of identical twins. TCRdb itself ran the 5' RACE reads through MiXCR, one entry per CDR3 protein. The data hold about 530,000 distinct CDR3 sequences, with approximately 20% observed a single time. These data also formed part of another study, on yellow fever vaccine responses in identical twins.

The sample was CD4+ T cells sorted from blood. The chain recombines TRBV20-1 with TRBJ2-2; tentative D call: TRBD2 (5 bases). The TCR originated in a woman aged 18 to 35 in good health. In DNA, the CDR3 is TGCAGTGCTAGACGGGGTCCGGGGAACACCGGGGAGCTGTTTTTT. Residues: CSARRGPGNTGELFF.